This T cell receptor beta chain derives from a study of T-cell reconstitution after alpha-beta-depleted transplantation in children. Trimming cost V 7 bases and J 0 bases, with 6 bases left between them. CDR3 length: 12 amino acids. CDR1 and CDR2 from the germline V gene are MDHEN and SYDVKM. Preparing the TCRbeta library involved the use of unique molecular identifiers. TCRdb itself ran the PCR reads through MiXCR, one entry per CDR3 protein. In the table there are 500,000 to 750,000 distinct CDR3 sequences, 25% to 30% of which are singletons. This clonotype was detected a few times. The source of this sequence is a boy younger than two with Wiskott-Aldrich syndrome, due to receive a stem cell transplant. The chain uses TRBV28 and TRBJ1-1, with D unclear. This sample comprised PBMCs, obtained before TCRalphabeta/CD19-depleted stem cell transplant. CDR3 sequence: CASKWLNTEAFF. CDR3 DNA sequence: TGTGCCAGCAAATGGCTGAACACTGAAGCTTTCTTT.